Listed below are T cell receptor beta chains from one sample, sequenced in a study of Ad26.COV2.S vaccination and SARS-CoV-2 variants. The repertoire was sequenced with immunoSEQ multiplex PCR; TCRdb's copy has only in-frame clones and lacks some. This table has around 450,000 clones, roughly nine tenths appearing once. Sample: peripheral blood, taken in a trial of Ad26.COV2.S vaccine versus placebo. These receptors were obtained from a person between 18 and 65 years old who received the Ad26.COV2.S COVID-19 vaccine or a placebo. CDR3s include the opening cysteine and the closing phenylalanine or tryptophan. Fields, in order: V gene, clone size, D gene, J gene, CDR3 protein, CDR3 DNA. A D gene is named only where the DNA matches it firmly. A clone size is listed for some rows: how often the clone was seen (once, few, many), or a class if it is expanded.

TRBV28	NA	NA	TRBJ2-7	CASSPLYEQYF	TGTGCCAGCAGTCCACTCTACGAGCAGTACTTC
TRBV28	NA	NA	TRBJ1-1	CASPGLGNMNTEAFF	TGTGCCAGTCCCGGTTTAGGTAATATGAACACTGAAGCTTTCTTT
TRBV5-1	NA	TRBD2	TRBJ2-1	CASSLTRLAGMNEQFF	TGCGCCAGCAGCCTCACCCGACTAGCGGGAATGAATGAGCAGTTCTTC
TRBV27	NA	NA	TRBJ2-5	CASSRRREETQYF	TGTGCCAGCAGCCGACGGAGGGAGGAGACCCAGTACTTC
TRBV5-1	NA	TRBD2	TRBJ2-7	CASSLEGEGYEQYF	TGCGCCAGCAGCTTGGAAGGGGAGGGATACGAGCAGTACTTC
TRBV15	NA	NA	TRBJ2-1	CATSRAMGGRYNEQFF	TGTGCCACCAGCAGAGCTATGGGGGGCCGGTACAATGAGCAGTTCTTC
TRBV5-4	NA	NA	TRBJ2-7	CASSFGGTISYEQYF	TGTGCCAGCAGCTTTGGAGGGACCATATCCTACGAGCAGTACTTC
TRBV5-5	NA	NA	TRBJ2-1	CASSSESPSYNEQFF	TGTGCCAGCAGCAGTGAATCCCCCTCCTACAATGAGCAGTTCTTC
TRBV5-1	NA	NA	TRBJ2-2	CASSLGPNTGELFF	TGCGCCAGCAGCTTGGGACCTAACACCGGGGAGCTGTTTTTT
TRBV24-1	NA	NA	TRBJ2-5	CATSDATQGRWETQYF	TGTGCCACCAGTGATGCGACGCAGGGCCGGTGGGAGACCCAGTACTTC
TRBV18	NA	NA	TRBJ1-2	CASATGFGYGYTF	TGTGCCAGCGCCACAGGGTTTGGCTATGGCTACACCTTC
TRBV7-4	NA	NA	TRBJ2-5	CASSLALWETQYF	TGTGCCAGCAGCTTAGCACTTTGGGAGACCCAGTACTTC
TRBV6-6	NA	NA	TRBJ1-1	CAIRPSGGGSEAFF	TGTGCCATCCGACCTTCGGGGGGCGGTTCTGAAGCTTTCTTT
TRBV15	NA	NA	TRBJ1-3	CATSREGPGTGNTIYF	TGTGCCACCAGCAGAGAGGGGCCAGGGACGGGAAACACCATATATTTT
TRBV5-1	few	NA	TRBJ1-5	CASSLNSNQPQHF	TGCGCCAGCAGCCTCAATAGCAATCAGCCCCAGCATTTT
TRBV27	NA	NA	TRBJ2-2	CASSRHLGELFF	TGTGCCAGCAGTAGACACCTAGGGGAGCTGTTTTTT
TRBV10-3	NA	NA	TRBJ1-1	CAISYDNRGRDTEAFF	TGTGCCATCAGTTACGACAATCGGGGAAGGGACACTGAAGCTTTCTTT
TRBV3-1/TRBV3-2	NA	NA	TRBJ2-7	CASSHPSGARVEQYF	TGTGCCAGCAGCCACCCCTCGGGGGCGCGGGTCGAGCAGTACTTC
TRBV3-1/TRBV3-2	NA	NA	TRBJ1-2	CASSQGGLKTF	TGTGCCAGCAGCCAAGGGGGCCTCAAGACCTTC
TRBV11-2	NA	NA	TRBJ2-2	CASSPSASTKNTGELFF	TGTGCCAGCAGCCCTAGCGCGTCGACTAAGAACACCGGGGAGCTGTTTTTT
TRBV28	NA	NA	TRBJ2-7	CASSSLGGPYEQYF	TGTGCCAGCAGTTCACTCGGGGGGCCCTACGAGCAGTACTTC
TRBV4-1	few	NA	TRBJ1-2	CASSQDSRWAYGYTF	TGCGCCAGCAGCCAGGACAGCCGTTGGGCCTATGGCTACACCTTC
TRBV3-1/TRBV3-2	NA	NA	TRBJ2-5	CASSPSGTPETQYF	TGTGCCAGCAGCCCATCCGGGACTCCAGAGACCCAGTACTTC
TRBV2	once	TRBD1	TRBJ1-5	CASSGTGIQPQHF	TGTGCCAGCAGTGGGACAGGAATTCAGCCCCAGCATTTT
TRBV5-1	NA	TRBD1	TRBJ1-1	CASSYTGTGNTEAFF	TGCGCCAGCAGCTATACCGGGACAGGGAACACTGAAGCTTTCTTT
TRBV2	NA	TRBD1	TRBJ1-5	CAGGGGGQPQHF	TGTGCCGGAGGGGGCGGGGGTCAGCCCCAGCATTTT
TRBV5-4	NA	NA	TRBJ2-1	CASSLAGAGSYNEQFF	TGTGCCAGCAGCTTGGCCGGGGCGGGGTCCTACAATGAGCAGTTCTTC
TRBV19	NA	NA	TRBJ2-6	CASSIIGGAGANVLTF	TGTGCCAGTAGTATAATAGGAGGGGCTGGGGCCAACGTCCTGACTTTC
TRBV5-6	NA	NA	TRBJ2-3	CASSFDRISDTQYF	TGTGCCAGCAGCTTCGACAGGATATCAGATACGCAGTATTTT
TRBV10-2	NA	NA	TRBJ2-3	CASSEAGAIGDTQYF	TGCGCCAGCAGTGAAGCCGGGGCAATAGGGGATACGCAGTATTTT
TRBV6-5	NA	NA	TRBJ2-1	CASSYSRANEQFF	TGTGCCAGCAGTTACTCTAGGGCCAATGAGCAGTTCTTC
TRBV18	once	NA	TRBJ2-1	CASSPRRGDYNEQFF	TGTGCCAGCTCACCAAGGCGGGGAGACTACAATGAGCAGTTCTTC
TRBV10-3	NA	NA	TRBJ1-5	CAISPQRDQPQHF	TGTGCCATCAGTCCCCAACGCGATCAGCCCCAGCATTTT
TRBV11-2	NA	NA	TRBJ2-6	CASSRQVSGANVLTF	TGTGCCAGCAGCCGACAGGTCTCTGGGGCCAACGTCCTGACTTTC
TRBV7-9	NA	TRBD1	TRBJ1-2	CASSGRDRLKGDGYTF	TGTGCCAGCAGCGGGCGGGACAGGTTGAAAGGGGATGGCTACACCTTC
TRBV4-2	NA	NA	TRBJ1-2	CASSPRAYSNYGYTF	TGTGCCAGCAGCCCACGGGCGTATTCTAACTATGGCTACACCTTC
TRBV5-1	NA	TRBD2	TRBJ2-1	CASDRGSGNEQFF	TGCGCCAGCGATCGAGGTAGCGGGAACGAGCAGTTCTTC
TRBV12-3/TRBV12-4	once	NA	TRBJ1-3	CASAYGNTIYF	TGTGCCAGCGCCTATGGAAACACCATATATTTT
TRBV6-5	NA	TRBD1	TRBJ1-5	CASRTGTQPQHF	TGTGCCAGCAGGACAGGGACACAGCCCCAGCATTTT
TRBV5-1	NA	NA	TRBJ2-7	CASSDPRDRLYEQYF	TGCGCCAGCAGCGACCCCCGGGACCGGCTCTACGAGCAGTACTTC
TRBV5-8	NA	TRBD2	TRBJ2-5	CASSLVGLAAETQYF	TGTGCCAGCAGCTTGGTGGGACTAGCGGCAGAGACCCAGTACTTC
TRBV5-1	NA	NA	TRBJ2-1	CASSLTPTSAYNEQFF	TGCGCCAGCAGCTTAACCCCTACGTCGGCCTACAATGAGCAGTTCTTC
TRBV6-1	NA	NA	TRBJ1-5	CASSDPPSNQPQHF	TGTGCCAGCAGTGACCCTCCTAGCAATCAGCCCCAGCATTTT
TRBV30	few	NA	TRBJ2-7	CAWAGDEQYF	TGTGCCTGGGCAGGGGACGAGCAGTACTTC
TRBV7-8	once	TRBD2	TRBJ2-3	CASSLRLGTSGPVDTQYF	TGTGCCAGCAGCTTACGCCTGGGGACTAGCGGTCCCGTTGATACGCAGTATTTT
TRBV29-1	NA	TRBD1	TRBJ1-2	CSVGGQVGRGYGYTF	TGCAGCGTTGGCGGACAGGTGGGCCGTGGCTATGGCTACACCTTC
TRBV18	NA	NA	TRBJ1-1	CASSRDGNTEAFF	TGTGCCAGCTCGAGGGACGGGAACACTGAAGCTTTCTTT
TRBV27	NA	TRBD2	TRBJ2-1	CASTPWASGSGWQFF	TGTGCCAGCACCCCGTGGGCTAGCGGGAGCGGATGGCAGTTCTTC
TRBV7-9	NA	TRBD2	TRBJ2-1	CASSLASQGSREGLNEQFF	TGTGCCAGCAGCTTAGCGTCACAAGGATCGCGGGAGGGCCTTAATGAGCAGTTCTTC
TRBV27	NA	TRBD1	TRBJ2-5	CASSKTGERETQYF	TGTGCCAGCAGTAAGACAGGGGAGCGGGAGACCCAGTACTTC
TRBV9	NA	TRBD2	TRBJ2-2	CASSRGDYTGELFF	TGTGCCAGCAGCCGGGGGGATTACACCGGGGAGCTGTTTTTT
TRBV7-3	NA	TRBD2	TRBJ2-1	CASSLASGYNEQFF	TGTGCCAGCAGCTTAGCTAGCGGCTACAATGAGCAGTTCTTC
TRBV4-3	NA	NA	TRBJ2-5	CASSQGRGASQETQYF	TGCGCCAGCAGCCAAGGGCGAGGGGCCTCCCAAGAGACCCAGTACTTC
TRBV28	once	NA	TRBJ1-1	CASSLGGGTEAFF	TGTGCCAGCAGTTTAGGAGGGGGCACTGAAGCTTTCTTT